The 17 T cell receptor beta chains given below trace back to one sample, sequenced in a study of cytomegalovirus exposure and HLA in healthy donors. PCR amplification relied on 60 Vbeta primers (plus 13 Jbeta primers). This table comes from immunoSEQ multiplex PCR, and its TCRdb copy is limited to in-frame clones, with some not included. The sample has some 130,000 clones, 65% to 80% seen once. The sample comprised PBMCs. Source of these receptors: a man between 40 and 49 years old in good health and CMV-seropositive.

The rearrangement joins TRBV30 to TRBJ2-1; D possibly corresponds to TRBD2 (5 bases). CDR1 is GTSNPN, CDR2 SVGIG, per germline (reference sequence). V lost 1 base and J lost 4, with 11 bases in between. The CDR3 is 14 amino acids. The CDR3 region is CAWSAGVGYNEQFF. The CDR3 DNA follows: TGTGCCTGGAGTGCCGGGGTGGGTTACAATGAGCAGTTCTTC.

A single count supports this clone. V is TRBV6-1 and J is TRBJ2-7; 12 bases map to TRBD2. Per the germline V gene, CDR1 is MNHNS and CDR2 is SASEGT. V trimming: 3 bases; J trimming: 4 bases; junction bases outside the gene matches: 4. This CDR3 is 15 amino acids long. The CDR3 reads CASSELAGGPYEQYF. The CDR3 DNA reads TGTGCCAGCAGTGAGCTAGCGGGAGGGCCGTACGAGCAGTACTTC.

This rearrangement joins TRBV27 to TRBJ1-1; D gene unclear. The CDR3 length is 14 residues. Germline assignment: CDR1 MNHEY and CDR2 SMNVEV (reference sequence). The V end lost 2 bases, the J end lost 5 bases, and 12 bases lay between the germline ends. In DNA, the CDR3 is TGTGCCAGCAGTTTAAGTGGGAGGCAAACTGAAGCTTTCTTT. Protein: CASSLSGRQTEAFF.

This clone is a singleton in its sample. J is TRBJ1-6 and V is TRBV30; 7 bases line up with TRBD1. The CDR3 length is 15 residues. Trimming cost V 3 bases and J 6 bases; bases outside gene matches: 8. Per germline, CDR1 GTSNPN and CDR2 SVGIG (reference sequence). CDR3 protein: CAWRGQAIINSPLHF. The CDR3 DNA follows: TGTGCCTGGAGAGGACAGGCAATAATTAATTCACCCCTCCACTTT.

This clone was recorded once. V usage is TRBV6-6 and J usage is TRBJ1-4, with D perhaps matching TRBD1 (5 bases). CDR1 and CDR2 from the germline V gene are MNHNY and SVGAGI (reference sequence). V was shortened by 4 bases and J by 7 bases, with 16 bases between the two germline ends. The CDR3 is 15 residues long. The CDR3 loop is CASSLVRGLGEKLFF. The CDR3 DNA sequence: TGTGCCAGCAGTTTGGTGAGGGGACTTGGTGAAAAACTGTTTTTT.

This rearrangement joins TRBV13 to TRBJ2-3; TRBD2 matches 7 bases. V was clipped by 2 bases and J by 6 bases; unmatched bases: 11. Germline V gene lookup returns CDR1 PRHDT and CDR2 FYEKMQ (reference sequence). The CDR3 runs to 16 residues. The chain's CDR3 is CASSLQRGMGADTQYF. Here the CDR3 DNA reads TGTGCCAGCAGCTTACAGCGGGGAATGGGTGCGGATACGCAGTATTTT.

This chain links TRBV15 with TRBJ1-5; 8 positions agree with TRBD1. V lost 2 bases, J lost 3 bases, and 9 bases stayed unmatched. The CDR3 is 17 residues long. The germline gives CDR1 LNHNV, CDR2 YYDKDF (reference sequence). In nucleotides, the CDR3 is TGTGCCACCAGCAGACCCTGGACAGGGATCCTCAATCAGCCCCAGCATTTT. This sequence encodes CATSRPWTGILNQPQHF.

DNA of the CDR3: TGTGCCAGCAGCACCCGACAGGGGAGGAACACTGAAGCTTTCTTT. This sequence encodes CASSTRQGRNTEAFF. The chain uses TRBV7-6 and TRBJ1-1; 8 bases line up with TRBD1. This CDR3 contains 15 residues. In germline, CDR1 is SGHVS, CDR2 FNYEAQ. Unmatched junction bases numbered 6, after V lost 5 bases and J lost 1 base.

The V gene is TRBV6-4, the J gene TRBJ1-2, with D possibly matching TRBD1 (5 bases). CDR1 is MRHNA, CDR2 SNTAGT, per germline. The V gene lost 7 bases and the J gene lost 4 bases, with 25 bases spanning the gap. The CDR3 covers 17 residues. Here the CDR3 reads CASTPRPGLPVGYGYTF. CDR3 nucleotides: TGTGCCAGCACTCCGCGGCCGGGACTACCTGTAGGCTATGGCTACACCTTC.

DNA for the CDR3: TGTGCCAGCAGCGTAGAAAGGGGAAACTATGGCTACACCTTC. Residues: CASSVERGNYGYTF. V and J are TRBV9 and TRBJ1-2; TRBD1 might be the D (5 bases). CDR3 length: 14 residues. In germline, CDR1 is SGDLS, CDR2 YYNGEE. The germline V and J ends were trimmed by 0 bases and 2 bases, with 8 bases remaining between them.

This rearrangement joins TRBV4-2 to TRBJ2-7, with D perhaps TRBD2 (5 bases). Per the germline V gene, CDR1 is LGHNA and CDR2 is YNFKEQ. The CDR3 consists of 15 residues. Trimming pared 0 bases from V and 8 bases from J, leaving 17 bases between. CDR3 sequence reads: CASSQDGSTGIQQYF. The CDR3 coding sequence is TGTGCCAGCAGCCAAGATGGCTCGACCGGGATTCAGCAGTACTTC.

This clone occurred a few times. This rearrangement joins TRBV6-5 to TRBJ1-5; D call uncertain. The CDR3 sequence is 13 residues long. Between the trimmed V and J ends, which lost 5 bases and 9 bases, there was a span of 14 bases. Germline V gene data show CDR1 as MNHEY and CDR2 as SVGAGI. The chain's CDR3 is CASSDDLSGPQHF. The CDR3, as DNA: TGTGCCAGCAGTGATGACCTGTCAGGGCCCCAGCATTTT.

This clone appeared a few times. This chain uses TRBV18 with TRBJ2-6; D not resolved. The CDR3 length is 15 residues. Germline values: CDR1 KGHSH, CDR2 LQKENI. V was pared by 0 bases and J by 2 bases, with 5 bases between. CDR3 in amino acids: CASSPPPAGANVLTF. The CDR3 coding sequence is TGTGCCAGCTCACCACCGCCAGCTGGGGCCAACGTCCTGACTTTC. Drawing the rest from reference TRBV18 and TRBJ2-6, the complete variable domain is NAGVMQNPRHLVRRRGQEARLRCSPMKGHSHVYWYRQLPEEGLKFMVYLQKENIIDESGMPKERFSAEFPKEGPSILRIQQVVRGDSAAYFCASSPPPAGANVLTFGAGSRLTVL.

The CDR3 coding sequence is TGTGCCAGCAGGGAGCTCCAGGGGCGTAATTCTGAAGCTTTCTTT. Its translation is CASRELQGRNSEAFF. J is TRBJ1-1 and V is TRBV6-5; perhaps TRBD1 as D (6 bases). Trimming removed 6 bases at V and 6 bases at J, with 20 bases between. This CDR3 spans 15 amino acids. CDR1 is MNHEY, CDR2 SVGAGI, per germline.

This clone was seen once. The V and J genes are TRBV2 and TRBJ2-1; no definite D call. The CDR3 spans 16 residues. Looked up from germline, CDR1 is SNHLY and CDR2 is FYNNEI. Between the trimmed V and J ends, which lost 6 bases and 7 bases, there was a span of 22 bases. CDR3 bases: TGTGCCAGCAGCAAATTTGGCGGAACTTCTAGGAATGAGCAGTTCTTC. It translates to CASSKFGGTSRNEQFF.

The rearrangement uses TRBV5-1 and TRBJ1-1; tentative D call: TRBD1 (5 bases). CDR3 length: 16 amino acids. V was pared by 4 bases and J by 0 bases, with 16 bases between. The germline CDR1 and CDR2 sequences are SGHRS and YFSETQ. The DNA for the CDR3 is TGCGCCAGCAGCCGATTTACAGGACCGGTGAACACTGAAGCTTTCTTT. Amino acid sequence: CASSRFTGPVNTEAFF.

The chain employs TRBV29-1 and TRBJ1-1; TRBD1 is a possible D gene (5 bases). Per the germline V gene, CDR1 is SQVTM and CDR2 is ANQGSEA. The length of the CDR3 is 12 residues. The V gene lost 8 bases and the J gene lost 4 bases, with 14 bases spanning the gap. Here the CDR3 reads CSFRVSGTEAFF. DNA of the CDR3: TGCAGCTTCAGGGTATCGGGCACTGAAGCTTTCTTT.